This TCR beta chain was captured by sequencing in a study of early T cells in non-severe SARS-CoV-2 infection. On the study more broadly: Sequencing was performed on bulk RNA from unsorted whole blood, leaving chains unpaired.

This clonotype was observed a handful of times. V lost 5 bases, J lost 1 base, and 4 bases stayed unmatched. The CDR3 runs to 16 residues. Germline assignment: CDR1 SGHAT and CDR2 FQNNGV. Unique molecular identifiers were added to individual cDNA molecules. From the 5' RACE reads, TCRdb called clonotypes with MiXCR, one entry per CDR3 protein. Of about 40,000 distinct CDR3 sequences in the sample, 4.5% to 5% were seen once. Material for sequencing was whole blood. This clonotype originated in an adult who was a healthcare worker with PCR-confirmed SARS-CoV-2 infection or an uninfected control (not recorded which). The chain is built from TRBV11-2 and TRBJ2-2; 10 positions agree with TRBD2. In DNA, the CDR3 is TGTGCCAGCAGCCCACTAGCGGGGAAGAACACCGGGGAGCTGTTTTTT. This gives the protein CASSPLAGKNTGELFF.